This T cell receptor (beta chain) was recorded in a study of T cell clonality in common variable immunodeficiency. Whole-study results and caveats: The cause of increased CVID clonality remains unclear without subpopulation sequencing. CVID subjects shared fewer TCRbeta clones than healthy controls did.

In its sample, this clone was seen many times. Its antigen is unidentified. The read ends 3 residues shy of where the CDR3 ends; the end is completed using the germline J gene. Looked up from germline, CDR1 is DFQATT and CDR2 is SNEGSKA (reference sequence). V gave up 3 bases and J gave up 5 bases; unmatched junction bases: 7. CDR3 length equals 14 residues. Some clones are missing from TCRdb's copy, which holds only in-frame ones; the method was immunoSEQ multiplex PCR. The sample counts approximately 81,000 clones, none seen once; the ten largest own 0.65% to 0.8%. The sample consisted of peripheral blood mononuclear cells. The clonotype comes from a person aged 18-69 years in good health. This chain uses TRBV20-1 with TRBJ2-1; 7 bases agree with TRBD2. The chain's CDR3 is CSASRAGVNNEQFF. The sequenced part of the CDR3 DNA is TGCAGTGCTAGTCGGGCGGGAGTAAACAATGAG.